This T cell receptor (beta chain) comes out of a study of cytomegalovirus exposure and HLA in healthy donors. General study points: In a later analysis, across HLA loci, associated TCR counts were highest for DRB1, lowest for HLA-C. Data from an earlier analysis indicated that most TCR beta V segments were productive either about 87% or about 30% of the time. A later analysis reportedly found that, within productive TCRs, an Asian-associated ancestry cluster had fewer N-insertions than the mean observed across the 666 donors.

Comment on this clone: Its antigen remains unidentified.

V lost 4 bases and J 2 bases, leaving 11 bases between the germline ends. The CDR3 consists of 14 residues. Germline V gene sequence: CDR1 LNHDA, CDR2 SQIVND (reference sequence). Unrecorded immune exposures were likely, despite nominal health at sampling. The study ran its PCR with 60 Vbeta and 13 Jbeta primers. Clones were sequenced by immunoSEQ multiplex PCR, and TCRdb holds only the in-frame ones, with some missing. The table has 150,000 to 200,000 clones, approximately 80% seen once. The sample was PBMCs. The V gene is TRBV19, the J gene TRBJ1-1; no definite D call. The clonotype comes from a female donor in good health and CMV-seronegative. CDR3 sequence reads: CASSTKMFNTEAFF. In nucleotides, the CDR3 is TGTGCCAGTAGTACTAAGATGTTTAACACTGAAGCTTTCTTT.